One sample yielded the 29 T cell receptor beta chains listed below, sequenced in a study of T-cell reconstitution after alpha-beta-depleted transplantation in children. Researchers prepared the TCRbeta library using unique molecular identifiers, the study reports. TCRdb independently ran MiXCR on the PCR reads; one entry per CDR3 protein. The sample lists around 600,000 distinct CDR3 sequences, around 17% occurring once. Sequences were derived from PBMCs from the stem cell graft donor, sampled from the stem cell graft. These receptors all come from a human donor who donated a stem cell graft to a child with acute myeloid leukemia.

This clonotype has ten or more counts. This chain links TRBV12-3 or TRBV12-4 with TRBJ1-5; perhaps TRBD1 as D (5 bases). Trimming removed 7 bases at V and 5 bases at J, with 12 bases between. The CDR3 totals 13 residues. CDR3 in DNA: TGTGCCAGCACCGCGGCAGGGCATCAGCCCCAGCATTTT. This codes for CASTAAGHQPQHF.

There are a few counts of this clonotype. CDR3 DNA sequence: TGTGCCAGCAGTTTAACAAGGAGCTCCTATAATTCACCCCTCCACTTT. It is translated as CASSLTRSSYNSPLHF. The chain uses TRBV27 and TRBJ1-6; D is unresolved. The CDR3 is made up of 16 amino acids. Germline V CDR1 and CDR2: MNHEY, SMNVEV (reference sequence). The V end lost 2 bases, the J end lost 0 bases, and 8 bases lay between the germline ends.

This clonotype was observed at least ten times. The rearrangement joins TRBV20-1 to TRBJ1-1; D is undetermined. V dropped 5 bases and J dropped 4 bases, with 14 bases sitting between them. The CDR3 is made up of 13 amino acids. Germline CDR1 and CDR2: DFQATT and SNEGSKA (reference sequence). In nucleotides, the CDR3 is TGCAGTGCTTACCCCGGGTCCGGCACTGAAGCTTTCTTT. Its translation: CSAYPGSGTEAFF.

This clonotype showed up just a few times. The chain couples TRBV5-1 to TRBJ2-1; D not resolved. This CDR3 region has 15 residues. V was clipped by 4 bases and J by 2 bases, with 13 bases between them. CDR1 is SGHRS and CDR2 is YFSETQ in the germline V gene. CDR3 DNA sequence: TGCGCCAGCAGCCCGGTGGGCAGCCCCTACAATGAGCAGTTCTTC. Protein: CASSPVGSPYNEQFF.

J is TRBJ1-5 and V is TRBV6-2 or TRBV6-3, with D unresolved. The CDR3 length is 13 residues. Trimming shortened V by 0 bases and J by 9 bases, and 9 bases separated the two germline ends. Germline assignment: CDR1 MNHEY and CDR2 SVGEGT. The CDR3 DNA reads as TGTGCCAGCAGTTACTCGAAGGAGGGGCCCCAGCATTTT. Translated, it gives CASSYSKEGPQHF.

Points on this clonotype: A read error may explain this, as a much larger clone is one base away. CDR3 loop: CASGLTRLAQTETQYF. CDR3 nucleotide sequence: TGTGCCAGCGGCTTAACCCGACTAGCTCAGACGGAGACCCAGTACTTC. The chain has TRBV7-2 and TRBJ2-5; the match to TRBD2 covers 7 bases. The CDR3 runs to 16 residues. The V gene's germline CDR1 is SGHTA and CDR2 FQGNSA.

This clonotype was detected only a few times. This sequence joins TRBV9 and TRBJ2-1; 9 bases fit TRBD2. Germline V lookup: CDR1 SGDLS, CDR2 YYNGEE. V lost 1 base to trimming and J lost 7 bases; unmatched junction nucleotides: 9. There are 16 residues in the CDR3. The CDR3: CASSVRVSGGYNEQFF. CDR3 bases: TGTGCCAGCAGCGTACGAGTTAGCGGGGGTTATAATGAGCAGTTCTTC.

This clonotype was found many times. The chain carries TRBV6-1 and TRBJ1-2; 7 nucleotides align to TRBD1. The germline V gene has CDR1 MNHNS and CDR2 SASEGT. The junction had 3 bases not matched to a gene; V was cut back by 4 bases and J by 1 base. This CDR3 spans 14 amino acids. CDR3 sequence (DNA): TGTGCCAGCAGTGGACAGGGCCATAACTATGGCTACACCTTC. It is translated as CASSGQGHNYGYTF.

The chain carries TRBV5-1 and TRBJ2-7, with 8 bases lining up with TRBD1. V shed 1 base and J 5 bases; nucleotides not matched to a gene: 5. Germline V gene data show CDR1 as SGHRS and CDR2 as YFSETQ. The CDR3 runs to 14 residues. The CDR3 sequence: CASSLMTGDHEQYF. CDR3 sequence (DNA): TGCGCCAGCAGCTTGATGACAGGGGACCACGAGCAGTACTTC.

At least ten counts were recorded for this clonotype. The V gene is TRBV20-1, the J gene TRBJ2-5; possible D gene TRBD2, 6 bases. V lost 4 bases, J lost 3 bases, and 18 bases lay in between. The CDR3 consists of 15 residues. The V gene's germline CDR1 is DFQATT and CDR2 SNEGSKA (reference sequence). CDR3 in DNA: TGCAGTGCTACGAGGCGGGGATTCTCAAAAGAGACCCAGTACTTC. Translated, it gives CSATRRGFSKETQYF.

Ten or more counts support this clonotype. The chain combines TRBV20-1 with TRBJ1-2, with a weak D call TRBD1 (5 bases). V was trimmed by 0 bases and J by 6 bases, leaving 14 bases between them. From germline, CDR1 is DFQATT and CDR2 SNEGSKA (reference sequence). This CDR3 is built from 14 residues. CDR3 DNA sequence: TGCAGTGCTAGAGATCCTGCCAGGGTGGATGGCTACACCTTC. It encodes CSARDPARVDGYTF.

The chain recombines TRBV4-2 with TRBJ2-3; 7 bases agree with TRBD2. The CDR3 totals 16 residues. The V gene end was trimmed by 0 bases and the J gene end by 5 bases; junction bases not matched to a gene: 8. CDR1 and CDR2 from the germline V gene are LGHNA and YNFKEQ. The CDR3, as DNA: TGTGCCAGCAGCCAAGATCCAGCGGGGATTCGAGATACGCAGTATTTT. Its protein is CASSQDPAGIRDTQYF.

The V gene is TRBV5-1, the J gene TRBJ2-1, with TRBD2 matching 13 bases. Germline V CDR1 and CDR2: SGHRS, YFSETQ. J was trimmed by 10 bases and V by 4 bases; bases with no gene match: 8. CDR3 size: 15 residues. CDR3 bases: TGCGCCAGCAGCCTTCCGGGACTAGCGGGGAGGGAGCAGTTCTTC. Residues: CASSLPGLAGREQFF.

The J gene is TRBJ2-3, the V gene TRBV4-3; a possible D gene is TRBD2 (6 bases). CDR1 is LGHNA, CDR2 YSLEER, per germline. V gave up 0 bases and J gave up 0 bases, with 13 bases separating them. The CDR3 loop spans 17 amino acids. CDR3 in amino acids: CASSQDRPGTSTDTQYF. The CDR3 DNA is TGCGCCAGCAGCCAAGATAGGCCGGGGACTAGCACAGATACGCAGTATTTT.

The rearrangement joins TRBV19 to TRBJ2-2; the match to TRBD1 covers 7 bases. This CDR3 has 17 residues. Per germline, CDR1 LNHDA and CDR2 SQIVND (reference sequence). V dropped 3 bases and J dropped 2; count of bases not matched to a gene: 9. In DNA form, the CDR3 reads TGTGCCAGTAGTATGCTTGCCACAGGGGTAAACACCGGGGAGCTGTTTTTT. Its protein product is CASSMLATGVNTGELFF.

At least ten counts were recorded for this clonotype. The V and J genes are TRBV10-1 and TRBJ2-5; D is perhaps TRBD1 (6 bases). The CDR3 consists of 15 residues. V was cut by 3 bases and J by 2 bases, with 13 bases left in between. Germline CDR1 WNHNN, CDR2 SYGVQD (reference sequence). CDR3 bases: TGCGCCAGCAGTGACCCAGGGGCGGGTCAAGAGACCCAGTACTTC. Its translation is CASSDPGAGQETQYF.

This clonotype was counted ten times or more. This CDR3 is CSAMQNTEAFF. DNA for the CDR3: TGCAGTGCTATGCAGAACACTGAAGCTTTCTTT. The genes are TRBV20-1 and TRBJ1-1; D gene ambiguous. V dropped 4 bases and J dropped 1 base, with 4 bases sitting between them. Per germline, CDR1 DFQATT and CDR2 SNEGSKA (reference sequence). This CDR3 comprises 11 residues.

This clonotype was observed many times. V and J are TRBV20-1 and TRBJ2-3; TRBD2 is a possible D gene (5 bases). Trimming took off 2 bases at V and 2 bases at J, with 14 bases between the two ends. The CDR3 runs to 15 residues. Germline V gene lookup returns CDR1 DFQATT and CDR2 SNEGSKA (reference sequence). Here the CDR3 DNA reads TGCAGTGCTAGAAGACGGACTGCGAACACAGATACGCAGTATTTT. Protein product: CSARRRTANTDTQYF.

The sample holds many counts of this clonotype. The genes are TRBV20-1 and TRBJ1-4; D is unclear. The germline gives CDR1 DFQATT, CDR2 SNEGSKA (reference sequence). The CDR3 contains 11 residues. V was pared by 6 bases and J by 5 bases, with 7 bases between. CDR3 loop: CSAPSNEKLFF. CDR3 bases: TGCAGTGCCCCCTCAAATGAAAAACTGTTTTTT.

This chain joins TRBV7-7 and TRBJ2-5; D possibly corresponds to TRBD1 (6 bases). Germline loops: CDR1 SSHAT, CDR2 FNYEAQ (reference sequence). The CDR3 extends over 14 amino acids. V was trimmed by 5 bases and J by 1 base, leaving 11 bases between them. The chain's CDR3 is CASSTTGFQETQYF. CDR3 in DNA: TGTGCCAGCAGCACAACAGGGTTCCAAGAGACCCAGTACTTC.

This clonotype was found a few times. The chain joins TRBV12-3 or TRBV12-4 to TRBJ2-6, with no clear D. With 6 bases removed from V and 1 base from J, the gap between germline ends came to 10 bases. The CDR3 has 15 residues. CDR3 sequence: CASRPSVSGANVLTF. The CDR3 DNA reads as TGTGCCAGCAGACCCTCGGTTTCTGGGGCCAACGTCCTGACTTTC.

The J gene is TRBJ1-1, the V gene TRBV29-1; D gene ambiguous. This CDR3 has 14 amino acids. Trimming removed 3 bases from V and 1 base from J, with 12 bases in between. From germline, CDR1 is SQVTM and CDR2 ANQGSEA. The CDR3 DNA is TGCAGCGTTGACCACAGAATAAAGAACACTGAAGCTTTCTTT. Amino acid sequence: CSVDHRIKNTEAFF. Full variable domain (remainder filled in from reference TRBV29-1 and TRBJ1-1): SAVISQKPSRDICQRGTSLTIQCQVDSQVTMMFWYRQQPGQSLTLIATANQGSEATYESGFVIDKFPISRPNLTFSTLTVSNMSPEDSSIYLCSVDHRIKNTEAFFGQGTRLTVV.

There are a few counts of this clonotype. The J gene is TRBJ1-5, the V gene TRBV28, with D tentatively TRBD1 (6 bases). CDR3 size: 15 residues. CDR1 is MDHEN, CDR2 SYDVKM, per germline. V lost 5 bases and J lost 8, with 19 bases in between. CDR3 amino acids: CASSTRGDAREPQHF. The CDR3 region has the DNA TGTGCCAGCAGTACCAGGGGCGACGCCCGTGAGCCCCAGCATTTT.

This clonotype was observed many times. The V and J genes are TRBV20-1 and TRBJ2-5; 8 positions agree with TRBD2. This CDR3 spans 14 amino acids. Germline-derived CDR1 and CDR2 are DFQATT and SNEGSKA (reference sequence). Trimming cost V 3 bases and J 2 bases; bases outside gene matches: 5. The CDR3 DNA follows: TGCAGTGCTAGGGTAGCGGGGATTCAAGAGACCCAGTACTTC. It is translated as CSARVAGIQETQYF.

This clonotype was detected many times. V gene TRBV6-5 combines with J gene TRBJ2-1; no definite D call. Germline V gives CDR1 MNHEY, CDR2 SVGAGI. Trimming took off 2 bases at V and 5 bases at J, with 16 bases between the two ends. CDR3 size: 16 residues. The CDR3 sequence is CASSYADGSVDNEQFF. The CDR3 DNA sequence: TGTGCCAGCAGTTACGCCGACGGCAGTGTCGACAATGAGCAGTTCTTC.

This clonotype was picked up many times. The gene calls are TRBV12-3 or TRBV12-4 and TRBJ2-2; no definite D call. The CDR3 has 12 residues. With 6 bases removed from V and 4 bases from J, the gap between germline ends came to 6 bases. CDR3 in DNA: TGTGCCAGCAGGGAACGCACCGGGGAGCTGTTTTTT. Protein sequence: CASRERTGELFF.

V gene TRBV7-9 combines with J gene TRBJ1-2; D ambiguous. The CDR3 contains 15 residues. V shed 5 bases and J shed 6 bases, with 19 bases lying between them. CDR1 is SEHNR, CDR2 FQNEAQ, per germline (reference sequence). CDR3 protein: CASSNIGHGQDGYTF. The CDR3 nucleotides read TGTGCCAGCAGCAACATCGGTCACGGGCAAGATGGCTACACCTTC.

This clonotype was counted only a few times. This chain links TRBV7-9 with TRBJ1-4; perhaps TRBD1 as D (5 bases). The V gene lost 3 bases and the J gene lost 5 bases, with 13 bases spanning the gap. The germline V gene has CDR1 SEHNR and CDR2 FQNEAQ (reference sequence). The CDR3 contains 15 residues. In DNA form, the CDR3 reads TGTGCCAGCAGCTTTCCCGGCAGGGCCAATGAAAAACTGTTTTTT. Translated, it gives CASSFPGRANEKLFF.

Many counts were recorded for this clonotype. This rearrangement joins TRBV20-1 to TRBJ1-1; weak D call: TRBD1 (5 bases). This CDR3 is built from 12 residues. CDR1 is DFQATT, CDR2 SNEGSKA, per germline (reference sequence). V was pared by 6 bases and J by 3 bases, with 11 bases between. The CDR3 reads CSAQAGDTEAFF. CDR3 DNA sequence: TGCAGTGCCCAGGCGGGGGACACTGAAGCTTTCTTT.